This T cell receptor (beta chain) was captured in a study of regulatory T cells in long-lasting Graves disease. Overall study findings and caveats: Preferential use of TRBV28, TRBJ1-2 and TRBJ2-5 was seen in persistent disease.

There are 17 residues in the CDR3. Germline loops: CDR1 MNHNS, CDR2 SASEGT. The V gene end was trimmed by 5 bases and the J gene end by 4 bases; junction bases not matched to a gene: 8. On this clonotype itself: The antigen is not known.

Time point meaning: newly diagnosed GD, antithyroid drugs for less than 3 months. PBMC RNA was the source of the TCR library. In building TCR beta libraries, iRepertoire HTBI primers were used together with Arm-PCR of CDR3 regions. TCRdb re-called the multiplex PCR reads with MiXCR, one entry per CDR3 protein. The data hold under 800,000 distinct CDR3 sequences, with about 15% observed a single time. The same specimen was also included in a second study, on T cells in Graves' hyperthyroidism and ophthalmopathy. That source reports: Uncontrolled infections, other autoimmune diseases, pregnancy or lactation led to exclusion of patients.

The sample here was peripheral blood mononuclear cells (PBMCs), taken at new diagnosis, from a patient treated with antithyroid drugs. The clonotype comes from a woman in her twenties or thirties with Graves disease. The J gene is TRBJ2-6, the V gene TRBV6-1, with 10 bases identical to TRBD1. The CDR3: CASSRGTGEVGANVLTF. The CDR3 DNA sequence: TGTGCCAGCAGTCGCGGGACAGGGGAGGTAGGGGCCAACGTCCTGACTTTC.